The clone carrying this T cell receptor (beta chain) was recorded a few times. The antigen is not known. V was cut by 3 bases and J by 0 bases, with 8 bases left in between. CDR3 length equals 15 residues. Germline V gene data show CDR1 as LGHDT and CDR2 as YNNKEL (reference sequence). The source of the sample is a study of CD8 T cells in ankylosing spondylitis. Study-level points and caveats: The authors found the disease-linked clones to be CD8+ and relatively rare in peripheral blood. Some motif variants were previously reported in reactive arthritis synovial fluid and blood. Characteristic of ankylosing spondylitis blood, it appeared, was a TCR beta motif comprising roughly eight highly homologous variants. The study looked at matched synovial fluid samples from ankylosing spondylitis patients. Disease-linked clones were reported to be significantly enriched there.

As the method for making TCR beta libraries, quantitative 5'-RACE with molecular barcodes was used. TCRdb re-called the 5' RACE reads through MiXCR, storing one row per CDR3 protein. This sample has roughly 450,000 distinct CDR3 sequences, with 26% found just once. Sequenced sample: blood, either unsorted or a sorted T cell fraction (not recorded which). The sequence came from a male donor with ankylosing spondylitis. The chain joins TRBV3-1 to TRBJ2-2, with D hard to call. In DNA form, the CDR3 reads TGTGCCAGCAGCCAGGACGCGGCGAACACCGGGGAGCTGTTTTTT. Amino acids: CASSQDAANTGELFF.